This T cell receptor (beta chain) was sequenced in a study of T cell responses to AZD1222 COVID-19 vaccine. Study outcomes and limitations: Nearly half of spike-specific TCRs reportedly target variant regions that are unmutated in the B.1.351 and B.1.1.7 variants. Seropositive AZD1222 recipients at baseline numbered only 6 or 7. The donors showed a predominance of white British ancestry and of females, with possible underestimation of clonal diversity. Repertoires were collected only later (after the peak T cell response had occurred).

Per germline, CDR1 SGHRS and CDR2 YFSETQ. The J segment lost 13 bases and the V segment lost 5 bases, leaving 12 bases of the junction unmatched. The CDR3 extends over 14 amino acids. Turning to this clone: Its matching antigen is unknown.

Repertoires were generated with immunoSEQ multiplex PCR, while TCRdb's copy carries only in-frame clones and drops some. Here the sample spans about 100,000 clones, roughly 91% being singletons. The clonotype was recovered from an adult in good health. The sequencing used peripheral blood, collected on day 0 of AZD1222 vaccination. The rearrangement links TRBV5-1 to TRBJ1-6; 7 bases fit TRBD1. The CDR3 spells CASRTGTATGPLHF. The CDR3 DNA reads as TGCGCCAGCAGGACCGGGACAGCCACCGGTCCCCTCCACTTT.